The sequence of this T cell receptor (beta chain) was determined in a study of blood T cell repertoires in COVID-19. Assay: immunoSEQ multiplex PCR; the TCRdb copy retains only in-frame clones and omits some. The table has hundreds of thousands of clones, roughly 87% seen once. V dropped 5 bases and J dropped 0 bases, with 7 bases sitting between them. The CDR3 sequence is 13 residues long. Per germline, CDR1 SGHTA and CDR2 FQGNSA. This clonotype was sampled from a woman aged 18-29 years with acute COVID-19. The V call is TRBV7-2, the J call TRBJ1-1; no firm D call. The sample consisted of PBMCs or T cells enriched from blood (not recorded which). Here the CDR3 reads CASSPPVNTEAFF. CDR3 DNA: TGTGCCAGCAGCCCACCAGTGAACACTGAAGCTTTCTTT.